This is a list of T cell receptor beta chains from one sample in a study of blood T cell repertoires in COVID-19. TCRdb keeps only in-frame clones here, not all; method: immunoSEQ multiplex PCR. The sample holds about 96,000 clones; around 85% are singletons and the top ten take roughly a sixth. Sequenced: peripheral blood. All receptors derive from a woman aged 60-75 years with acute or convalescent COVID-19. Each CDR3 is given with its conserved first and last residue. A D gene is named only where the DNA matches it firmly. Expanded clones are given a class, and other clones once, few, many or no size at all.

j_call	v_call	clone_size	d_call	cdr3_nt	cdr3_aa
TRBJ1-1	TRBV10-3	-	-	TGTGCCATCAGGGGGGGAGATGAAGCTTTCTTT	CAIRGGDEAFF
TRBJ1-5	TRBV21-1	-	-	TGTGCCAGCAGCAAAGTGGGCCGACAGGGCCGCAATCAGCCCCAGCATTTT	CASSKVGRQGRNQPQHF
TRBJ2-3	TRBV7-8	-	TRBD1	TGTGCCAGCAGCTTAACAGGGGTAGGAACAGATACGCAGTATTTT	CASSLTGVGTDTQYF
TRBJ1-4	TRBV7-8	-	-	TGTGCCAGCAGCTTAGAGGGACTCGTTAATGAAAAACTGTTTTTT	CASSLEGLVNEKLFF
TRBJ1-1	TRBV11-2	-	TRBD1	TGTGCCAGCAGCTTCCGGACAGGGACCTTCTTT	CASSFRTGTFF
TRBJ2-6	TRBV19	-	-	TGTGCCAGTAGTATAGGGAAGGGGGTATTCTCTGGGGCCAACGTCCTGACTTTC	CASSIGKGVFSGANVLTF
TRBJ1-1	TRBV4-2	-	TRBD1	TGTGCCAGCAGCCTAGAGAGGACAGGGGACGCTGAAGCTTTCTTT	CASSLERTGDAEAFF
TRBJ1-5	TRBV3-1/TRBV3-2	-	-	TGTGCCAGCAGCCAGACCCAGGGCTATAGCAATCAGCCCCAGCATTTT	CASSQTQGYSNQPQHF
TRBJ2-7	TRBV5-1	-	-	TGCGCCAGCAGGGTTGGGCCCGAGCAGTACTTC	CASRVGPEQYF
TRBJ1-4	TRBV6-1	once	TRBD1	TGTGCCAGCAGTGAAGTACCCCTCGGGACAGTTCCCCGCAAGGCAACTAATGAAAAACTGTTTTTT	CASSEVPLGTVPRKATNEKLFF
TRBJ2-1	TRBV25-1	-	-	TGTGCCAGCAGTGAATATAGCGATGAGCAGTTCTTC	CASSEYSDEQFF
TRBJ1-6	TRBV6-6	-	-	TGTGCCAGCAGGTATTATAATTCACCCCTCCACTTT	CASRYYNSPLHF
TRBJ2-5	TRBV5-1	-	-	TGCGCCAGCAGCTTGGCTATGGGGGCGAGCCTGGGTACAATAGAGACCCAGTACTTC	CASSLAMGASLGTIETQYF
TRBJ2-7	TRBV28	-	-	TGTGCCAGCAGTTCGCATCAGGGAGGCGAGCAGTACTTC	CASSSHQGGEQYF
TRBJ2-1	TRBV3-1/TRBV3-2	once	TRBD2	TGTGCCAGCAGCCAAGATCGGTCTAGCGGGGTTTACAATGAGCAGTTCTTC	CASSQDRSSGVYNEQFF
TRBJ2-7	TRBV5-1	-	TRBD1	TGCGCCAGCAGCTGGTCAGGACAGGGGAACTCCGAGCAGTACTTC	CASSWSGQGNSEQYF
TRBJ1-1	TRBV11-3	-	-	TGTGCCAGCTCTCCGTCCGGGAACACTGAAGCTTTCTTT	CASSPSGNTEAFF
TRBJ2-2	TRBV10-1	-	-	TGCGCCAGCAGTGAGACAGGGAGAGGCGGGGAGCTGTTTTTT	CASSETGRGGELFF
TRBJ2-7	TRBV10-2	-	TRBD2	TGCGCCAGCAGTGAGTCGCTAGCGGGGGGGCCCTACGAGCAGTACTTC	CASSESLAGGPYEQYF
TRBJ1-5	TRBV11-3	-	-	TGTGCCAGCAGCTCCGAGCAAGATCAGCCCCAGCATTTT	CASSSEQDQPQHF
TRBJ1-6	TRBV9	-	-	TGTGCCAGCAGCGTAGGTGGGGATGGAGGTTTCCCCCTCCACTTT	CASSVGGDGGFPLHF
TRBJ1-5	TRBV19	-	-	TGTGCCAGTAGTATACGGGGATGGGCAGAGGCGCAGCCCCAGCATTTT	CASSIRGWAEAQPQHF
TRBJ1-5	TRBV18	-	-	TGTGCCAGCTCACCGGGGGGGTATAGCAATCAGCCCCAGCATTTT	CASSPGGYSNQPQHF
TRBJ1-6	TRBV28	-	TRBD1	TGTGCCGCATCAGGGGGAAATTCACCCCTCCACTTT	CAASGGNSPLHF
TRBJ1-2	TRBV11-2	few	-	TGTGCCAGCAGCTTAGCGGGGGGTGGCTACACCTTC	CASSLAGGGYTF
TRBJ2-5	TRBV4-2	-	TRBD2	TGTGCCAGCAGCCAATTCAAGGTGGGAGGGGAGACCCAGTACTTC	CASSQFKVGGETQYF
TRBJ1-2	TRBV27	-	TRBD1	TGTGCCAGCAGTTCCCGCGGGACAGGGGTGGGGTATGGCTATGGCTACACCTTC	CASSSRGTGVGYGYGYTF
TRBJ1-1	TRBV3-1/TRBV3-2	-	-	TGTGCCAGCAGCCAAGCGCGGGGCACTGAAGCTTTCTTT	CASSQARGTEAFF
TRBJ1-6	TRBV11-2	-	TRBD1	TGTGCCAGCAGCGACCGACAGGGATATAATTCACCCCTCCACTTT	CASSDRQGYNSPLHF
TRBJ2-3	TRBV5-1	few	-	TGCGCCAGCAGCTTGGGCGGGACGCATGGATCAGATACGCAGTATTTT	CASSLGGTHGSDTQYF
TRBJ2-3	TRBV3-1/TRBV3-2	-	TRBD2	TGTGCCAGCAGCCCTTCCGGGACTAGCGGATACACAGATACGCAGTATTTT	CASSPSGTSGYTDTQYF
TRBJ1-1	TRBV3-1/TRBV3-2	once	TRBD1	TGTGCCAGCAGCCAAGGCGGGACAGTGAACACTGAAGCTTTCTTT	CASSQGGTVNTEAFF
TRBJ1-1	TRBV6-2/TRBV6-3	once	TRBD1	TGTGCCAGCAGTTACTCGGGGACAGGGGATCCGGCTTTCTTT	CASSYSGTGDPAFF
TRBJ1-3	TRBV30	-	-	TGTGCCTGGAGTGTCGGGGGATACGGAAACACCATATATTTT	CAWSVGGYGNTIYF
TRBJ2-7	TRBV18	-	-	TGTGCCAGCTCACACGACAGAAACGAGCAGTACTTC	CASSHDRNEQYF
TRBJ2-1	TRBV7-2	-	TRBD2	TGTGCCAGCAGCTTAGGACTAGCGGGGGACTTTTACAATGAGCAGTTCTTC	CASSLGLAGDFYNEQFF
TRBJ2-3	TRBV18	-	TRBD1	TGTGCCAGCTCACCAGGACAGGGGGCGTTAGATACGCAGTATTTT	CASSPGQGALDTQYF
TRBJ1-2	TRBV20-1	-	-	TGCAGTGCTAGTTTGGACTCCCGGGGCTACACCTTC	CSASLDSRGYTF
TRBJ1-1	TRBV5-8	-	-	TGTGCCAGCAGCTCAGGGGTGACTGAAGCTTTCTTT	CASSSGVTEAFF
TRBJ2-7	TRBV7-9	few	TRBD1	TGTGCCACCCTGGACAGGGAGCGCTACGAGCAGTACTTC	CATLDRERYEQYF
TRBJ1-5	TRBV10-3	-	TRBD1	TGTGCCATCAGTGTGGGAGGACAGGGGGCGCCTCAGCCCCAGCATTTT	CAISVGGQGAPQPQHF
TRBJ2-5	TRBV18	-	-	TGTGCCAGCTCGTTGACAGAAAAAGAGACCCAGTACTTC	CASSLTEKETQYF
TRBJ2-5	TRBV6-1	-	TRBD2	TGTGCCGGCGGGGGACCGAGTGAGACCCAGTACTTC	CAGGGPSETQYF
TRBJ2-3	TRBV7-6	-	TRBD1	TGTGCCAGCAGCTCCCAAGCGGGACAGGGGACAGATACGCAGTATTTT	CASSSQAGQGTDTQYF
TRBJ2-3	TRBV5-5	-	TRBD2	TGTGCCAGCAGAAAGATAGCGGGGGGGCACACAGATACGCAGTATTTT	CASRKIAGGHTDTQYF
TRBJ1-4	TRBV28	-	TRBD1	TGTGCCAGCAGTTCCGGACAGGGGGCACAAGAAAAACTGTTTTTT	CASSSGQGAQEKLFF
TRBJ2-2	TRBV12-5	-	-	TGTGCTAGTGGTTTGGTACTCCGTGGTTTAGGGGCGAGATTCACCGGGGAGCTGTTTTTT	CASGLVLRGLGARFTGELFF
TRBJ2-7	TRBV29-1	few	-	TGCAGCGTAGCCGTCCCCCCCGATCGCTACGAGCAGTACTTC	CSVAVPPDRYEQYF
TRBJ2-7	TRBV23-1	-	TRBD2	TGCGCCAGCAGTCAGATTCTTGGGACTAGCTCCTACGAGCAGTACTTC	CASSQILGTSSYEQYF
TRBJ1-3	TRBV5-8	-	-	TGTGCCAGCAGCTTTGGGGCCGCAGTATATTTT	CASSFGAAVYF